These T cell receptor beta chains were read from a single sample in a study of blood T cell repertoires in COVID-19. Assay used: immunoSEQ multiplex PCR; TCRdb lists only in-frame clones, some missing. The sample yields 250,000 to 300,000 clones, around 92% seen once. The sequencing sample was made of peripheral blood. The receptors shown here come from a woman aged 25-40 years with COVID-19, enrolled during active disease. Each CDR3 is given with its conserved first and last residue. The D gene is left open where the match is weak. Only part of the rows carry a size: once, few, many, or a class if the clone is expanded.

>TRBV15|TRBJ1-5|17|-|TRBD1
TGTGCCACCAGCGGATTAGGGACAGTAGATAGCAATCAGCCCCAGCATTTT
CATSGLGTVDSNQPQHF
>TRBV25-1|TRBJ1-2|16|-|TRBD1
TGTGCCAGCAGCCCGGGACAGGGGTATAGGTACTATGGCTACACCTTC
CASSPGQGYRYYGYTF
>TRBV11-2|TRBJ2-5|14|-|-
TGTGCCAGCAGCCTCGACAGGACCCAAGAGACCCAGTACTTC
CASSLDRTQETQYF
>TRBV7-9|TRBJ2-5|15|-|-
TGTGCCAGCAGTTCCAGAGTAGGGGCCCAAGAGACCCAGTACTTC
CASSSRVGAQETQYF
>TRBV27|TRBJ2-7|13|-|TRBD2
TGTGCCAGCAGGAGCGGGGGGCACTACGAGCAGTACTTC
CASRSGGHYEQYF
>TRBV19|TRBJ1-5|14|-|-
TGTGCCAGTACCCGACAGGACTTGGATCAGCCCCAGCATTTT
CASTRQDLDQPQHF
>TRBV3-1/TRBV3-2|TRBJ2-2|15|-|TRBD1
TGTGCCAGCAGCCAGACAGGGCGGATAGCCGGGGAGCTGTTTTTT
CASSQTGRIAGELFF
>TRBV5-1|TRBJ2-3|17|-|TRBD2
TGCGCCAGCAGCTTGGGGGCCGGGGGGGGAACCACAGATACGCAGTATTTT
CASSLGAGGGTTDTQYF
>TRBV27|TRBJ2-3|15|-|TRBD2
TGTGCCAGCAGTTGGAGCGGGGGGGAAACAGATACGCAGTATTTT
CASSWSGGETDTQYF
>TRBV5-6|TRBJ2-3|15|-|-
TGTGCCAGCAGCTTGGGCCCCGATGGGGCCCATACGCAGTATTTT
CASSLGPDGAHTQYF
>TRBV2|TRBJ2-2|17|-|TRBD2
TGTGCCAGCACCGTTAGCGGGGGGACCATAGTCACCGGGGAGCTGTTTTTT
CASTVSGGTIVTGELFF
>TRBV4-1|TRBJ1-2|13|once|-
TGCGCCAGCAGCCAAGGACAGAACTATGGCTACACCTTC
CASSQGQNYGYTF
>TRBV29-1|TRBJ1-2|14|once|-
TGCAGCGTTGAGTCGGGGGTGGCCTCGGAGGGCTACACCTTC
CSVESGVASEGYTF
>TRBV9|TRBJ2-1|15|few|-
TGTGCCAGCAGCGCCTCAGGTGAATCCTACAATGAGCAGTTCTTC
CASSASGESYNEQFF
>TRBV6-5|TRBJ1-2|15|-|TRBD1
TGTGCCAGCAGAGACCCGGGACAGGGGGTCTATGGCTACACCTTC
CASRDPGQGVYGYTF
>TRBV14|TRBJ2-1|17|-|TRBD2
TGTGCCAGCAGCCCGCTATTAACGGGACTATTATACAATGAGCAGTTCTTC
CASSPLLTGLLYNEQFF
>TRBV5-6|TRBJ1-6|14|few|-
TGTGCCAGCAGCTGGGCGGGCGATGGATCACCCCTCCACTTT
CASSWAGDGSPLHF
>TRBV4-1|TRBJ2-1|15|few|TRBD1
TGCGCCAGCAGCCATTCCGGGACAGGGCCTGATGAGCAGTTCTTC
CASSHSGTGPDEQFF
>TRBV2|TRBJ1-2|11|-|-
TGTGCCAGCAGTCCGGACAGCGGCTACACCTTC
CASSPDSGYTF
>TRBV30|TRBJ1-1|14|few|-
TGTGCCTGGAGTGTACTCGTCGGGAACACTGAAGCTTTCTTT
CAWSVLVGNTEAFF
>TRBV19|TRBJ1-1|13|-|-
TGTGCCAGTAGTATGGGGCTGGGGACTGAAGCTTTCTTT
CASSMGLGTEAFF
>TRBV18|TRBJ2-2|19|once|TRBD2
TGTGCCAGCTCGCCCAGAGGCCTAGCGGGGGGAACGAACACCGGGGAGCTGTTTTTT
CASSPRGLAGGTNTGELFF
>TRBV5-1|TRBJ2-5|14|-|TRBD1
TGCGCCAGTACCGAGGGGACAGGGTTTGCGACCCAGTACTTC
CASTEGTGFATQYF
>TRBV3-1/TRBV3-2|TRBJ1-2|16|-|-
TGTGCCAGCAGCCCAAGACTCACAAGAGCTAACTATGGCTACACCTTC
CASSPRLTRANYGYTF
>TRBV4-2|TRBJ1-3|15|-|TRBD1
TGTGCCAGCAGCCAAGACGGGACAGGGGGCTACACCATATATTTT
CASSQDGTGGYTIYF
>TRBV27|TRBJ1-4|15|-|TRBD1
TGTGCCAGCAGTTGGACAGGGGGTGTCTCGGGAAAACTGTTTTTT
CASSWTGGVSGKLFF